One TCR beta chain is described in this entry. The clone's antigen remains unknown. The record has no base qualities; no much larger clone is one base away. The data are from a study of shared clonotypes between healthy human individuals (dated by TCRdb to the early 2020s). In the study overall: The cohort included a few men and a couple of women between 18 and 49 years of age. For each donor, CD4 naive and CD4 memory were each run on three plates, CD8 naive on two plates, and CD8 memory on one plate. The study deeply sequenced blood TCR repertoires of 5 or 6 healthy adults to estimate repertoire size and the extent of clonotype sharing between individuals. To increase sequencing depth and limit assay-specific biases, TCR repertoire library preparation and sequencing were carried out by different laboratories using diverse techniques. Per donor, leukapheresis produced somewhere between about 0.85 and 8.9 billion PBMCs. Broader findings and caveats from the paper: Pairwise subsampling indicated that sequencing depth was expected to affect the degree of clonotype sharing among donors. The genetic and exposure-history diversity represented was limited by the small number of donors. Estimated clonotype richness was generally larger for naive than for memory subsets. Approximately 5% of naive CD4, 3% to 4% of naive CD8, about 2.1% of memory CD4, and 0.35% to 0.4% of memory CD8 clonotypes were shared across four donors. Clonotypes shared by all four sorted-subset donors showed higher generation probabilities than non-shared clonotypes. Incomplete sequencing was indicated by rarefaction of sorted-subset datasets, despite the large sequencing depth. Only blood was sampled, and tissue TCR repertoires likely differ from those in blood.

Cut back by 3 bases and 8 bases, the V and J ends lie 19 bases apart. CDR1 and CDR2 were assigned from the germline V gene as SGHNT and YENEEA. The CDR3 contains 15 residues, cysteine and phenylalanine counted. Only the CDR3 region is kept as DNA, spanning 45 bases read in frame from base 1. The donors were healthy, HIV-negative adults who had no recently reported acute infections or vaccinations. Every donor was a Caucasian adult residing in Nashville, Tennessee, USA. CD4+ T cells were enriched by magnetic negative selection, after which naive cells were positively selected on CD45RA and the negative fraction was taken as the memory subset. Blood was obtained by leukapheresis, after which PBMCs were separated by Ficoll-Histopaque density gradient centrifugation and cryopreserved in liquid nitrogen vapor phase. Analytical flow cytometry was used to check the purity and quantity of each magnetically sorted T cell population. From each sorted fraction, genomic DNA was isolated and quantified by UV absorbance on a Nanodrop 2000c.

Using the deep immunoSEQ assay, TCR CDR3 regions were amplified from genomic DNA by multiplex PCR. For each cell subset, the extracted genomic DNA was distributed evenly across all wells of several immunoSEQ 96-well plates, and each plate served as one replicate. For sorted subsets, approximately 190 ng of genomic DNA, equivalent to some 30,000 T cell genomes, went into each replicate PCR. Purified libraries were measured with a Qubit 3.0 fluorometer, size-checked on a Bioanalyzer 2100, and measured again with the KAPA Library Quantification kit. Every immunoSEQ 96-well plate was sequenced on a dedicated single-read 150-cycle Illumina NextSeq 550 flow cell. Concerning the study's data processing: Because the immunoSEQ output held only junctional sequences and lacked quality scores, the filtering could not match the filtering applied to full-length reads. To assign V/J genes and CDR3, sequences were annotated against IMGT germline references using PyIR, a Python wrapper for IgBLAST v1.9. Reads were filtered out if the reads had weak V/J assignments (E-value above 1e-6), no CDR3, stop codons, out-of-frame junctions, or ambiguous translated residues. A V3J clonotype was defined by an identical inferred V gene, J gene, and CDR3 amino acid sequence. The percentage overlap between two repertoires was calculated by dividing the number of shared unique clonotypes by the size of the smaller repertoire. Three approaches were used to assess repertoire richness: RTK rarefaction, the Chao1 estimator, and Recon v2.1 estimates of unobserved clonotypes. For all TCRbeta clonotypes obtained by the gDNA method from a few donors, generation probabilities were computed with OLGA. TCRdb provides this immuneACCESS table in a form limited to in-frame rearrangements. Some clones are lacking; in checked studies, under half of them reflect an unresolved V gene, and why the rest are absent is not known. D and trimming come from the DNA, and the V and J calls and clone size come from that table. Recorded for this sample are more than 2 million clones; almost 96% of them occurred a single time. The ten largest clonotypes hold roughly 0.13% of the sample.

This receptor was identified in a man between 18 and 35 years old in good health. The V and J genes are TRBV11-3 and TRBJ1-2; the D gene assignment is ambiguous. Sequenced material: naive CD4+ T cells sorted from blood. In the paper's terms, the cell subset or site label means: CD45RA+ positively selected. The CDR3 reads as follows: CASSLYTGSYEGYTF. The DNA sequence is given as TGTGCCAGCAGCTTGTATACGGGAAGCTACGAAGGCTACACCTTC.